Following are 21 T cell receptor beta chains from one sample sequenced in a study of identical twins. Each CDR3 protein is one row after TCRdb ran MiXCR on the 5' RACE reads. The top ten clones hold more than 1.5% of a sample with 200,000 to 250,000 distinct CDR3 sequences, around 8% of them seen once. This sample also belongs to another study, concerning yellow fever vaccine responses in identical twins.

Sequencing was carried out using memory (CD45RO+) T cells sorted from blood. Receptors were obtained from a woman aged 18-35 years in good health.

This chain connects TRBV2 to TRBJ2-5; no reliable D call. V was cut by 4 bases and J by 0 bases, with 9 bases left in between. The V gene's germline CDR1 is SNHLY and CDR2 FYNNEI. The CDR3 runs 14 residues. The CDR3 reads CASSVSGYQETQYF. The CDR3 nucleotides read TGTGCCAGCAGTGTATCTGGGTACCAAGAGACCCAGTACTTC. Filled out from reference TRBV2 and TRBJ2-5, the complete variable domain reads EPEVTQTPSHQVTQMGQEVILRCVPISNHLYFYWYRQILGQKVEFLVSFYNNEISEKSEIFDDQFSVERPDGSNFTLKIRSTKLEDSAMYFCASSVSGYQETQYFGPGTRLLVL.

This clonotype appeared a few times. V usage is TRBV7-2 and J usage is TRBJ2-1; 10 bases match TRBD2. Germline V gene sequence: CDR1 SGHTA, CDR2 FQGNSA. The CDR3 has 15 residues. V lost 1 base, J lost 8 bases, and 5 bases stayed unmatched. In DNA form, the CDR3 reads TGTGCCAGCAGCTTAGTTTCTAGCGGGAGTCATGAGCAGTTCTTC. Translation gives CASSLVSSGSHEQFF.

This clonotype came up many times. The J gene is TRBJ2-7, the V gene TRBV28, with D hard to call. Germline-derived CDR1 and CDR2 are MDHEN and SYDVKM. The CDR3 sequence is 12 residues long. The V and J ends lost 8 bases and 3 bases respectively, with 11 bases between them. The DNA of the CDR3 is TGTGCCAGCTCACGCCCCAACTACGAGCAGTACTTC. This translates into CASSRPNYEQYF. The full variable domain, its missing parts supplied by reference TRBV28 and TRBJ2-7, is DVKVTQSSRYLVKRTGEKVFLECVQDMDHENMFWYRQDPGLGLRLIYFSYDVKMKEKGDIPEGYSVSREKKERFSLILESASTNQTSMYLCASSRPNYEQYFGPGTRLTVT.

The genes are TRBV6-5 and TRBJ1-5, with D uncertain. In germline, CDR1 is MNHEY, CDR2 SVGAGI. The CDR3 length is 12 residues. V lost 7 bases and J 8 bases, leaving 12 bases between the germline ends. CDR3 nucleotides: TGTGCCAGCACTTTGGATGGGGAGCCCCAGCATTTT. Amino acids: CASTLDGEPQHF.

This clonotype was observed many times. The V gene is TRBV29-1, the J gene TRBJ1-2, with a tentative D call TRBD1 (5 bases). V lost 4 bases to trimming and J lost 8 bases, with 20 bases between them. This CDR3 spans 14 amino acids. From germline, CDR1 is SQVTM and CDR2 ANQGSEA. CDR3 DNA sequence: TGCAGCGTTGGGTTCCCCCAGGGAGGGAACGGCTACACCTTC. This translates into CSVGFPQGGNGYTF. Variable domain in full (rest from reference TRBV29-1 and TRBJ1-2): SAVISQKPSRDICQRGTSLTIQCQVDSQVTMMFWYRQQPGQSLTLIATANQGSEATYESGFVIDKFPISRPNLTFSTLTVSNMSPEDSSIYLCSVGFPQGGNGYTFGSGTRLTVV.

The J gene is TRBJ1-4, the V gene TRBV20-1, with a weak D call TRBD1 (6 bases). There are 14 residues in the CDR3. Germline loops: CDR1 DFQATT, CDR2 SNEGSKA (reference sequence). V lost 3 bases and J 2 bases, leaving 10 bases between the germline ends. DNA of the CDR3: TGCAGTGCTAGGGACCAGGGGACTAATGAAAAACTGTTTTTT. It specifies CSARDQGTNEKLFF.

This clonotype was counted a few times. J is TRBJ2-7 and V is TRBV5-8; TRBD1 might be the D (6 bases). This CDR3 region has 15 residues. Per the germline V gene, CDR1 is SGHTS and CDR2 is YDEGEE. Trimming cost V 4 bases and J 5 bases, with 19 bases left between them. CDR3 loop: CASSPGATPLNEQYF. As DNA, the CDR3 is TGTGCCAGCAGCCCAGGGGCCACCCCGTTGAACGAGCAGTACTTC.

This clonotype showed up many times. The chain carries TRBV12-3 or TRBV12-4 and TRBJ1-5; D is uncertain. This CDR3 is built from 15 residues. The germline V and J ends were trimmed by 3 bases and 0 bases, with 9 bases remaining between them. The CDR3 bases are TGTGCCAGCAGTTTCAGTGGGGTTAGCAATCAGCCCCAGCATTTT. It encodes CASSFSGVSNQPQHF.

This clonotype has ten or more counts. This chain links TRBV27 with TRBJ1-2; D uncertain. In germline, CDR1 is MNHEY, CDR2 SMNVEV (reference sequence). This CDR3 contains 17 residues. Between the trimmed V and J ends, which lost 2 bases and 8 bases, there was a span of 24 bases. The CDR3 coding sequence is TGTGCCAGCAGTTTAGCCGGCCAAGGGATATATGGCTTGGGCTACACCTTC. Residues: CASSLAGQGIYGLGYTF.

This clonotype turned up a few times. The chain combines TRBV6-2 or TRBV6-3 with TRBJ2-7, with D hard to call. The CDR3 totals 12 residues. The germline V gene has CDR1 MNHEY and CDR2 SVGEGT. V was trimmed by 7 bases and J by 5 bases, leaving 12 bases between them. This CDR3 is CASKIYPNEQYF. The CDR3 region has the DNA TGTGCCAGCAAAATATATCCTAACGAGCAGTACTTC.

This clonotype was observed a handful of times. The J gene is TRBJ2-2, the V gene TRBV9; D call uncertain. The V gene lost 0 bases and the J gene lost 6 bases, with 12 bases spanning the gap. The CDR3 sequence is 15 residues long. From germline, CDR1 is SGDLS and CDR2 YYNGEE. The CDR3 sequence is CASSVVGRTPGELFF. CDR3 in DNA: TGTGCCAGCAGCGTAGTGGGCAGGACCCCCGGGGAGCTGTTTTTT.

The sample holds many counts of this clonotype. The rearrangement joins TRBV6-2 or TRBV6-3 to TRBJ1-1; a weak D match, TRBD1 (6 bases). The CDR3 length is 17 residues. Per germline, CDR1 MNHEY and CDR2 SVGEGT. Trimming took 4 bases from V and 6 from J, leaving 24 bases between them. The CDR3: CASSLLAGPPGDSEAFF. The CDR3 region has the DNA TGTGCCAGCAGTTTGTTGGCGGGGCCTCCAGGGGACTCTGAAGCTTTCTTT.

This clonotype was observed many times. The genes are TRBV7-8 and TRBJ1-2, with no clear D. The CDR3 has 13 residues. Deletions cut 0 bases from V and 2 bases from J, with 4 bases between. Germline CDR1 and CDR2: SGHVS and FQNEAQ. The CDR3 here is CASSLAGNYGYTF. The CDR3 nucleotides read TGTGCCAGCAGCTTAGCAGGGAACTATGGCTACACCTTC.

The chain joins TRBV9 to TRBJ2-1, with a weak D call TRBD2 (6 bases). The length of the CDR3 is 14 residues. V was trimmed by 4 bases and J by 6 bases, leaving 14 bases between them. CDR1 SGDLS and CDR2 YYNGEE come from the germline V gene. The CDR3 DNA sequence: TGTGCCAGCAGCCCCCGGGGGTTGGGCAATGAGCAGTTCTTC. Translating it yields CASSPRGLGNEQFF. Full variable domain (outside the CDR3, taken from reference TRBV9 and TRBJ2-1): DSGVTQTPKHLITATGQRVTLRCSPRSGDLSVYWYQQSLDQGLQFLIQYYNGEERAKGNILERFSAQQFPDLHSELNLSSLELGDSALYFCASSPRGLGNEQFFGPGTRLTVL.

This clonotype occurred many times. The V and J genes are TRBV28 and TRBJ2-1, with 12 bases lining up with TRBD2. In germline, CDR1 is MDHEN, CDR2 SYDVKM. The junction had 6 bases not matched to a gene; V was cut back by 5 bases and J by 7 bases. The CDR3 runs 15 residues. CDR3 loop: CASSQTSGSRNEQFF. CDR3 DNA sequence: TGTGCCAGCAGTCAGACTAGCGGGAGTAGGAATGAGCAGTTCTTC. Full variable domain (rest looked up from reference TRBV28 and TRBJ2-1): DVKVTQSSRYLVKRTGEKVFLECVQDMDHENMFWYRQDPGLGLRLIYFSYDVKMKEKGDIPEGYSVSREKKERFSLILESASTNQTSMYLCASSQTSGSRNEQFFGPGTRLTVL.

In its sample, this clonotype was seen many times. The chain recombines TRBV5-5 with TRBJ2-1; D is possibly TRBD2 (7 bases). CDR3 length: 16 residues. V lost 0 bases and J lost 10, with 20 bases in between. The germline V gene has CDR1 SGHKS and CDR2 YYEKEE (reference sequence). For the CDR3, the DNA is TGTGCCAGCAGCTTGGTCGATGGGGGGGGGCACGTCGAGCAGTTCTTC. Its protein product is CASSLVDGGGHVEQFF.

In its sample, this clonotype was seen many times. The chain has TRBV12-3 or TRBV12-4 and TRBJ1-1, with 8 bases that match TRBD1. The V and J ends lost 7 bases and 5 bases, in that order; junction bases with no gene match: 6. The CDR3 runs to 13 residues. CDR3 in amino acids: CASTLTGATEAFF. In nucleotides, the CDR3 is TGTGCCAGCACTCTGACAGGGGCTACTGAAGCTTTCTTT.

J is TRBJ2-7 and V is TRBV7-9; D unclear. V lost 3 bases and J lost 1, with 13 bases in between. Per germline, CDR1 SEHNR and CDR2 FQNEAQ (reference sequence). The CDR3 spans 15 residues. The CDR3 coding sequence is TGTGCCAGCAGCTTTACGACCAGCAGGTCCTACGAGCAGTACTTC. Translation: CASSFTTSRSYEQYF.

This clonotype was seen many times. The chain joins TRBV24-1 to TRBJ2-1; D is uncertain. CDR1 and CDR2 from the germline V gene are KGHDR and SFDVKD. The CDR3 covers 15 residues. Deletions cut 1 base from V and 3 bases from J, with 9 bases between. For the CDR3, the DNA is TGTGCCACCAGTGATTTCGGGCAGGACTACAATGAGCAGTTCTTC. Its protein product is CATSDFGQDYNEQFF.

There are a few counts of this clonotype. The rearrangement links TRBV5-4 to TRBJ2-1; no clear D gene. The germline CDR1 and CDR2 sequences are SGHNT and YYREEE (reference sequence). The CDR3 is 15 residues long. With 4 bases removed from V and 8 bases from J, the gap between germline ends came to 19 bases. The CDR3 reads CASSVAGPTAHEQFF. The DNA of the CDR3 is TGTGCCAGCAGCGTCGCCGGGCCCACAGCCCATGAGCAGTTCTTC.

This clonotype came up many times. This chain joins TRBV4-1 and TRBJ2-1; 9 positions match TRBD2. Losses at the gene ends were 1 base for V and 2 bases for J; bases not matched to a gene: 18. CDR3 size: 21 residues. CDR1 and CDR2 (germline): MGHRA, YSYEKL. This CDR3 is CASSQVHSIGVTSGPYNEQFF. For the CDR3, the DNA is TGCGCCAGCAGCCAAGTTCATAGTATCGGAGTAACTAGCGGGCCCTACAATGAGCAGTTCTTC.